One T cell receptor beta chain is described in this entry. Its antigen target is currently unknown. No qualities accompany the bases; no much larger clone lies one base away. Libraries came from 5' RACE. TCRdb names NextSeq 500 as the instrument used. In the TCR library protocol, a unique molecular identifier was attached to each TCR cDNA molecule so that PCR and sequencing errors could be corrected. The paper's data handling went like this. TCR identification, UMI-based error correction and CDR3 extraction were all carried out with Decombinator tools. Expanded TCRs were defined as those above a frequency of 2 per 1,000, corresponding to the top 1% of the tumor frequency distribution. Expanded tumor TCRs were classed as regional if statistically deemed absent (corrected P<0.05) from at least one tumor region, otherwise ubiquitous. Each repertoire was subsampled 100 times to 5,000 TCRs, after which Renyi diversity was computed with the R vegan package. To build CDR3 similarity networks, amino acid triplet string-kernel similarity was used, and CDR3s were connected when their pairwise similarity was above 0.82. TCRdb cleaned the public reads at Q25 with fastp, built clones with MiXCR and kept in-frame beta chains. Entries that share a CDR3 protein sequence are merged under the most common genes and DNA. These V and J calls originate from TCRdb's pipeline instead of the authors' own analysis. This sample lists around 11,000 distinct CDR3 sequences; 6% to 9.5% were detected once. 20% to 25% of the sample is in the top ten clones.

Sample time point, as interpreted from the label and publication: sample taken at primary tumor resection. Samples were obtained from roughly 72 patients with early-stage, untreated non-small cell lung cancer from the lung TRACERx cohort. Whole RNA extracted from tumor and nontumor lung tissue, or from cryopreserved PBMC samples, was used for TCR sequencing without cell sorting. Only patients with enough RNA available from two or more tumor regions were chosen for TCR sequencing. Tumor and adjacent nontumor lung specimens were reviewed by a lung pathologist before selection. The CDR3 measures 15 amino acids from cysteine to phenylalanine. Just CDR3 DNA is preserved here, 45 bases in frame from base 1. The germline ends are 16 bases apart after V is trimmed by 3 bases and J by 2 bases. From a lookup of the germline V gene (reference sequence), CDR1 and CDR2 are DFQATT and SNEGSKA. The entry originates in a study of spatial heterogeneity in lung cancer (dated by TCRdb to about 2019). Notes on the research overall: Beta-chain transcripts were consistently detected in greater numbers than alpha-chain transcripts, which likely reflected higher beta-chain transcript abundance. In tumor regions, TCR transcript counts showed a strong correlation with a T cell transcriptional module score derived from matched bulk RNA-seq. In the raw uncorrected reads, each unique combination of TCR and UMI appeared more than ten times on average. TCR alpha and beta repertoires were quantitatively compared across multiple tumor regions, matched nontumor lung and blood in non-small cell lung cancer. Nonsynonymous mutation counts, determined by whole-exome sequencing of tumor tissue, were related to features of the TCR repertoire. Both alpha and beta chains were TCR-sequenced in 200 or so tumor regions, some 64 matched nontumor lung samples and 56 PBMC samples obtained at surgery. Results and caveats for the whole study, not just this receptor: Counts of ubiquitous and regional expanded TCRs correlated with counts of ubiquitous and regional nonsynonymous mutations, respectively. TCR-seq coverage of tumor T cells was estimated to be only 6% to 7.5% for alpha chains and 13% for beta chains. The tumor nonsynonymous mutation count correlated with the number of expanded alpha and beta TCRs within the tumor. Additional single-cell paired TCR alpha and beta sequencing was considered necessary to confirm, at a functional level, the hypothesis that regional TCRs recognize regional mutations.

The receptor's source is a female donor with early-stage non-small cell lung cancer. The chain is assembled from TRBV20-1 and TRBJ1-1, and possibly TRBD1, on 6 matching bases. The sample here was lung tumor tissue, taken at surgery. The sequence in DNA is TGCAGTGCTAGTTCTAACAGGGTGGGTAACACTGAAGCTTTCTTT. Its product reads: CSASSNRVGNTEAFF.